A selection of T cell receptor beta chains follows, all from one sample in a study of blood T cell repertoires in COVID-19. Generated by immunoSEQ multiplex PCR, the TCRdb table keeps only in-frame clones and is missing some. The sample includes roughly 86,000 clones, around nine tenths of them seen just once. The sequencing sample was made of peripheral blood. The receptors were sampled from a man aged 45-65 years with active or convalescent COVID-19. Each CDR3 is given with its conserved first and last residue. A D gene is named only where the DNA matches it firmly.

v_gene	d_gene	j_gene	CDR3nt	CDR3aa
TRBV11-3	TRBD1	TRBJ1-4	TGTGCCAGCAGCCCCCGCGGACAGGGGAGGGAAAAACTGTTTTTT	CASSPRGQGREKLFF
TRBV7-8	-	TRBJ1-1	TGTGCCAGCAGCTTCCGACAGGAAGGTGAAGCTTTCTTT	CASSFRQEGEAFF
TRBV5-4	TRBD1	TRBJ1-2	TGTGCCAGCAGCTGGGACAGAGATGGCTACACCTTC	CASSWDRDGYTF
TRBV11-2	-	TRBJ2-7	TGTGCCAGCAGACGTGCCGGGACTGCCTCCTACGAGCAGTACTTC	CASRRAGTASYEQYF
TRBV21-1	-	TRBJ2-6	TGTGCCAGCAGCAAAGTTGGGGCAGGGGTCCCCGGGGCCAACGTCCTGACTTTC	CASSKVGAGVPGANVLTF
TRBV10-1	TRBD2	TRBJ2-2	TGCGCCAGCAGTAGCGGGGGGGCGAACACCGGGGAGCTGTTTTTT	CASSSGGANTGELFF
TRBV5-1	-	TRBJ2-1	TGCGCCAGCAGCTTCTCCGGGCGGGGTGAGCAGTTCTTC	CASSFSGRGEQFF
TRBV4-1	-	TRBJ2-3	TGCGCCAGCAGCCAAGGGGCAGGGGGGAGCACAGATACGCAGTATTTT	CASSQGAGGSTDTQYF
TRBV6-2/TRBV6-3	TRBD2	TRBJ2-3	TGTGCCAGCAGCGGAGCGGGGGATAATTCAGATACGCAGTATTTT	CASSGAGDNSDTQYF
TRBV28	TRBD2	TRBJ2-3	TGTGCCAGCAGTTTTGGGACTAGCGGGGGGACTAGCACAGATACGCAGTATTTT	CASSFGTSGGTSTDTQYF
TRBV6-5	-	TRBJ2-1	TGTGCCAGCCTCAAGGCGGCCTGGGATGAGCAGTTCTTC	CASLKAAWDEQFF
TRBV10-1	-	TRBJ1-1	TGCGCCAGCAGTGATACGGCAGGGCAAGAAGCTTTCTTT	CASSDTAGQEAFF
TRBV28	TRBD1	TRBJ2-7	TGTGCCAGCAGATCTCCGGGACAGGGTGTCGACGAGCAGTACTTC	CASRSPGQGVDEQYF
TRBV5-4	-	TRBJ1-6	TGTGCCAGCAGCTTGGCTCGGAATTCACCCCTCCACTTT	CASSLARNSPLHF
TRBV7-6	TRBD2	TRBJ2-3	TGTGCCAGCAGCCCCAGGGCGGGGGGGCCGGATACGCAGTATTTT	CASSPRAGGPDTQYF
TRBV10-1	TRBD1	TRBJ1-2	TGCGCCAGCAGTACGGACAGGGGGTATGGCTACACCTTC	CASSTDRGYGYTF
TRBV7-2	TRBD1	TRBJ2-2	TGTGCCAGCAGCTTATTATCGCCAGGGACAGGGGGGACCGGGGAGCTGTTTTTT	CASSLLSPGTGGTGELFF
TRBV3-1/TRBV3-2	-	TRBJ1-3	TGTGCCAGCAGAACTCAGGGTGGAAACACCATATATTTT	CASRTQGGNTIYF
TRBV4-1	TRBD2	TRBJ2-3	TGCGCCAGCAGCCAAGATAGCGGGGTTTCCACAGATACGCAGTATTTT	CASSQDSGVSTDTQYF